These 23 T cell receptor beta chains were sequenced from one sample in a study of cytomegalovirus exposure and HLA in healthy donors (TCRdb year 2017). The library was generated by the immunoSEQ multiplex PCR assay. A mixture of 60 forward primers for TCR Vbeta segments and 13 reverse primers for TCR Jbeta segments was used in the multiplex PCR. Held by TCRdb, this immuneACCESS table contains in-frame sequences only and omits some clones. Under half of the omission traces to an unresolved V gene where checked; the cause of the rest is unknown. The table kept for this sample lists 130,000 to 150,000 clones. Approximately 2.4% of the sample goes to the ten largest clones. The sample taken for sequencing was PBMCs. The receptors derive from a man aged 35-49 years in good health and CMV-seronegative.

J is TRBJ1-2 and V is TRBV6-1; D is perhaps TRBD1 (6 bases). V lost 0 bases and J 6 bases, leaving 14 bases between the germline ends. CDR3 length equals 15 residues. CDR1 is MNHNS and CDR2 is SASEGT in the germline V gene. The CDR3 DNA follows: TGTGCCAGCAGTGAAGCGAGCAGGGGAATCGATGGCTACACCTTC. The encoded protein is CASSEASRGIDGYTF.

V usage is TRBV11-3 and J usage is TRBJ2-1; 7 positions agree with TRBD2. Germline V CDR1 and CDR2: SGHNT, YENEEA. V lost 5 bases, J lost 4 bases, and 5 bases stayed unmatched. This CDR3 is 14 amino acids long. CDR3 residues: CASSRWGGYNEQFF. The CDR3 DNA reads TGTGCCAGCAGCCGTTGGGGGGGATACAATGAGCAGTTCTTC.

CDR3: CATIQGGYGYTF. The CDR3 nucleotides read TGTGCCACCATACAGGGGGGCTATGGCTACACCTTC. This sequence joins TRBV28 and TRBJ1-2, with TRBD1 matching 8 bases. The CDR3 covers 12 residues. Germline V gene sequence: CDR1 MDHEN, CDR2 SYDVKM. V was clipped by 10 bases and J by 4 bases; unmatched bases: 5.

The chain couples TRBV7-9 to TRBJ1-4; D is undetermined. Trimming removed 5 bases at V and 2 bases at J, with 12 bases between. The CDR3 sequence is 15 residues long. Germline-derived CDR1 and CDR2 are SEHNR and FQNEAQ (reference sequence). CDR3 sequence reads: CASSEAEVTNEKLFF. The CDR3 coding sequence is TGTGCCAGCAGCGAGGCGGAGGTCACTAATGAAAAACTGTTTTTT.

This chain links TRBV4-1 with TRBJ2-3; 8 bases map to TRBD1. The CDR3 length is 15 residues. V trimming: 6 bases; J trimming: 3 bases; junction bases outside the gene matches: 8. The germline CDR1 and CDR2 sequences are MGHRA and YSYEKL. The CDR3 sequence: CASSPGDRGTDTQYF. The CDR3 DNA sequence: TGCGCCAGCAGTCCAGGAGACAGGGGAACAGATACGCAGTATTTT.

This chain joins TRBV6-6 and TRBJ2-4; the match to TRBD2 covers 7 bases. From germline, CDR1 is MNHNY and CDR2 SVGAGI (reference sequence). J was trimmed by 0 bases and V by 4 bases; bases with no gene match: 6. This CDR3 is 16 amino acids long. The CDR3 region is CASSFGGDLAKNIQYF. CDR3 sequence (DNA): TGTGCCAGCAGTTTTGGGGGGGACCTAGCCAAAAACATTCAGTACTTC.

This chain connects TRBV7-2 to TRBJ2-7; 12 nucleotides line up with TRBD2. Germline lookup yields CDR1 SGHTA and CDR2 FQGNSA. After removal of 2 bases from V and 0 bases from J, the junction contained 11 bases not matched to a gene. This CDR3 has 19 amino acids. The CDR3 is CASSLHTLAGGLSSYEQYF. CDR3 nucleotides: TGTGCCAGCAGCTTACACACACTAGCGGGGGGACTCAGCTCCTACGAGCAGTACTTC.

J is TRBJ2-7 and V is TRBV28, with D unresolved. Trimming removed 3 bases at V and 3 bases at J, with 6 bases between. The V gene's germline CDR1 is MDHEN and CDR2 SYDVKM. The CDR3 loop spans 12 amino acids. The CDR3, as DNA: TGTGCCAGCAGTTTCCCAAACTACGAGCAGTACTTC. Its translation: CASSFPNYEQYF.

J is TRBJ1-4 and V is TRBV7-9, with no clear D. CDR3 length: 14 amino acids. Germline V gene sequence: CDR1 SEHNR, CDR2 FQNEAQ (reference sequence). Trimming removed 3 bases at V and 2 bases at J, with 7 bases between. In DNA, the CDR3 is TGTGCCAGCAGCTTTTCGTTGACTAATGAAAAACTGTTTTTT. It translates to CASSFSLTNEKLFF.

V usage is TRBV18 and J usage is TRBJ1-5; no reliable D call. The CDR3 extends over 14 amino acids. Deletions cut 4 bases from V and 2 bases from J, with 9 bases between. In germline, CDR1 is KGHSH, CDR2 LQKENI. The CDR3 nucleotides read TGTGCCAGCTCACGGACCGGGGGCAATCAGCCCCAGCATTTT. It yields the protein CASSRTGGNQPQHF.

The V and J genes are TRBV27 and TRBJ1-5, with 8 bases identical to TRBD1. The CDR3 covers 19 residues. With 2 bases clipped from V and 4 bases from J, the junction kept 16 bases outside the gene matches. Germline values: CDR1 MNHEY, CDR2 SMNVEV (reference sequence). CDR3 loop: CASSLAPYVAGQDNQPQHF. The CDR3 region has the DNA TGTGCCAGCAGTTTAGCCCCCTATGTCGCGGGACAGGATAATCAGCCCCAGCATTTT.

The rearrangement joins TRBV6-6 to TRBJ2-7; tentative D call: TRBD1 (7 bases). V dropped 6 bases and J dropped 7 bases, with 16 bases sitting between them. Per the germline V gene, CDR1 is MNHNY and CDR2 is SVGAGI (reference sequence). The length of the CDR3 is 13 residues. In DNA form, the CDR3 reads TGTGCCAGCAGGGAAACAGGGGCGGGGGAGCAGTACTTC. The encoded protein is CASRETGAGEQYF.

This chain links TRBV7-5 with TRBJ1-1; the table gives TRBD1 as D, unverified against the DNA. TRBV7-5 is flagged as a pseudogene. The CDR3 extends over 14 amino acids. The CDR3 loop is CASSPLRGGTEAFF. CDR3 sequence (DNA): TGTGCCAGCAGCCCCCTCAGGGGCGGCACTGAAGCTTTCTTT.

The chain combines TRBV7-9 with TRBJ2-1; 7 bases align to TRBD1. Per germline, CDR1 SEHNR and CDR2 FQNEAQ (reference sequence). The junction had 5 bases not matched to a gene; V was cut back by 6 bases and J by 6 bases. The CDR3 contains 13 residues. The CDR3 loop is CASRYDRANEQFF. CDR3 nucleotide sequence: TGTGCCAGCAGATACGACAGGGCCAATGAGCAGTTCTTC.

V usage is TRBV18 and J usage is TRBJ1-4; 7 bases agree with TRBD1. The CDR3 is 15 amino acids. The trim removed 1 base at V and 5 bases at J, leaving 4 bases unmatched. CDR1 KGHSH and CDR2 LQKENI come from the germline V gene. The CDR3 sequence: CASSPRQGQNEKLFF. The CDR3 DNA is TGTGCCAGCTCACCACGACAGGGACAGAATGAAAAACTGTTTTTT.

The genes are TRBV10-3 and TRBJ2-4; D may be TRBD1 (5 bases). The germline V gene encodes CDR1 ENHRY and CDR2 SYGVKD. CDR3 length: 14 residues. Trimming stripped 4 bases from V and 3 bases from J, with 10 bases between. The DNA of the CDR3 is TGTGCCATCAGTGCCGGCAGGGACAAAAACATTCAGTACTTC. This sequence encodes CAISAGRDKNIQYF.

This rearrangement joins TRBV11-3 to TRBJ2-7; D might be TRBD2 (6 bases). The V end lost 5 bases, the J end lost 3 bases, and 11 bases lay between the germline ends. Looked up from germline, CDR1 is SGHNT and CDR2 is YENEEA. The CDR3 has 13 amino acids. The DNA of the CDR3 is TGTGCCAGCAGCGGGAACGGGGGCTACGAGCAGTACTTC. Translating gives CASSGNGGYEQYF.

This chain uses TRBV6-1 with TRBJ2-2; 11 nucleotides line up with TRBD1. This CDR3 has 15 residues. Germline CDR1 and CDR2: MNHNS and SASEGT. The trim removed 4 bases at V and 6 bases at J, leaving 4 bases unmatched. This CDR3 reads CASSADRGRSGELFF. In DNA form, the CDR3 reads TGTGCCAGCAGTGCGGACAGGGGGCGCTCCGGGGAGCTGTTTTTT.

V gene TRBV15 combines with J gene TRBJ1-2; 8 nucleotides align to TRBD1. Germline loops: CDR1 LNHNV, CDR2 YYDKDF (reference sequence). The length of the CDR3 is 17 residues. V trimming: 0 bases; J trimming: 1 base; junction bases outside the gene matches: 7. Here the CDR3 reads CATSRDDQGALNYGYTF. As DNA, the CDR3 is TGTGCCACCAGCAGAGATGATCAGGGGGCACTTAACTATGGCTACACCTTC.

The chain combines TRBV5-6 with TRBJ2-5; 9 bases line up with TRBD1. The CDR3 has 15 residues. After removal of 4 bases from V and 5 bases from J, the junction contained 9 bases not matched to a gene. Germline CDR1 reads SGHDT; CDR2 reads YYEEEE. The CDR3 DNA reads as TGTGCCAGCAGCGTGTCACAGGGGGCGGGCGAGACCCAGTACTTC. Translated, it gives CASSVSQGAGETQYF.

The gene calls are TRBV27 and TRBJ1-4, with unresolved D. The CDR3 runs to 15 residues. Trimming shortened V by 2 bases and J by 0 bases, and 7 bases separated the two germline ends. CDR1 is MNHEY and CDR2 is SMNVEV in the germline V gene (reference sequence). The CDR3 nucleotides read TGTGCCAGCAGTTTACTTGGAGCAACTAATGAAAAACTGTTTTTT. Its translation is CASSLLGATNEKLFF.

This chain connects TRBV29-1 to TRBJ1-2; 8 bases align to TRBD1. This CDR3 region has 13 residues. CDR1 is SQVTM, CDR2 ANQGSEA, per germline. The ends lost 1 base at V and 8 bases at J; junction bases unmatched: 6. The CDR3 DNA is TGCAGCGTTGAAGTTACAGGGGGAGGAGGCTACACCTTC. Translated, it gives CSVEVTGGGGYTF.

The chain combines TRBV7-9 with TRBJ2-1; D may be TRBD1 (6 bases). Deletions cut 3 bases from V and 9 bases from J, with 9 bases between. Germline CDR1 SEHNR, CDR2 FQNEAQ (reference sequence). The CDR3 is 12 residues long. The CDR3 loop reads CASSLQGSEQFF. The CDR3, as DNA: TGTGCCAGCAGCTTGCAGGGGAGTGAGCAGTTCTTC.